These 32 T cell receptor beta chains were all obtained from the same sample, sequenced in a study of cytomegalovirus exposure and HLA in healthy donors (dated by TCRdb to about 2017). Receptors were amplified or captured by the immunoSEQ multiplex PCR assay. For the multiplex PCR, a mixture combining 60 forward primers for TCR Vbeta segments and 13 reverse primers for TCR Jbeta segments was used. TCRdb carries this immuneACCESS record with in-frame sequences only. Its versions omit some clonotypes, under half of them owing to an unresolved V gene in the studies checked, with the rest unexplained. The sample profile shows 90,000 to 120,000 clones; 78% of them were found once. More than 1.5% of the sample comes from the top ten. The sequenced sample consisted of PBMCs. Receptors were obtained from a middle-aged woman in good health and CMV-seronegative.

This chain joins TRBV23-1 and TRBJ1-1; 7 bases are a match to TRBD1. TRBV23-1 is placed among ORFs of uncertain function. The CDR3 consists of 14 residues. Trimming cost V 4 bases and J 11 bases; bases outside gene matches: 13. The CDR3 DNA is TGCGCCAGCAGTCCCAAGACAGGGCCCGCTTTGGCTTTCTTT. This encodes CASSPKTGPALAFF.

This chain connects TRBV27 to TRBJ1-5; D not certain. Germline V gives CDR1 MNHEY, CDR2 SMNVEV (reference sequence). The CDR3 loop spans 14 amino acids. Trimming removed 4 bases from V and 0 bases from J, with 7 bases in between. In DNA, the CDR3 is TGTGCCAGCAGTTCCCGTTTTAGCAATCAGCCCCAGCATTTT. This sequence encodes CASSSRFSNQPQHF.

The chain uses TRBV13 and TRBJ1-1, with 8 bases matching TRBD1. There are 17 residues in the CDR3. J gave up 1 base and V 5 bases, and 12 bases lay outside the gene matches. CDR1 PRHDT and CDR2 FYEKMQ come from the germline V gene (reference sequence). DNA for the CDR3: TGTGCCAGCAGCCTTACTGACGGACAGGGAGGGAACACTGAAGCTTTCTTT. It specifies CASSLTDGQGGNTEAFF.

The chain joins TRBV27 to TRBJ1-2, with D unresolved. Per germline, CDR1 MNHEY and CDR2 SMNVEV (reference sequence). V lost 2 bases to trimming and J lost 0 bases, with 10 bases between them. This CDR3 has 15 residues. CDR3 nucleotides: TGTGCCAGCAGTTTAAGAACGGAGCCTAACTATGGCTACACCTTC. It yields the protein CASSLRTEPNYGYTF.

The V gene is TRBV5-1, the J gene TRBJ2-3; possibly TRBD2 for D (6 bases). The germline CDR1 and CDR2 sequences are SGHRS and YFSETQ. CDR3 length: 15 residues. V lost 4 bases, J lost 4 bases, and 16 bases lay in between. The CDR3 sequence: CASSLSGTLSDTQYF. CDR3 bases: TGCGCCAGCAGCCTTAGCGGTACGCTCTCAGATACGCAGTATTTT.

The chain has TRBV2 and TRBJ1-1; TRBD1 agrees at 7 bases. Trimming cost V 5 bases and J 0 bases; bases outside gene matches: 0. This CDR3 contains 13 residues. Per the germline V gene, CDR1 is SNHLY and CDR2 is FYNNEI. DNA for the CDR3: TGTGCCAGCAGTCAGGGGGTGAACACTGAAGCTTTCTTT. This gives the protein CASSQGVNTEAFF.

The CDR3 reads CAWSVGGGYNEQFF. CDR3 nucleotide sequence: TGTGCCTGGAGTGTAGGGGGAGGGTACAATGAGCAGTTCTTC. The chain has TRBV30 and TRBJ2-1, with TRBD2 as a possible D gene (7 bases). CDR1 is GTSNPN, CDR2 SVGIG, per germline (reference sequence). Trimming cost V 0 bases and J 4 bases, with 10 bases left between them. The CDR3 length is 14 residues.

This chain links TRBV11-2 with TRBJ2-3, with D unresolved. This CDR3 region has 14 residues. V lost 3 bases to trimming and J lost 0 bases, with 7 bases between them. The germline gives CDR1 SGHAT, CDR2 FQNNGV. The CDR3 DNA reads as TGTGCCAGCAGCTTGAGCCGCAGCACAGATACGCAGTATTTT. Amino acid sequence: CASSLSRSTDTQYF.

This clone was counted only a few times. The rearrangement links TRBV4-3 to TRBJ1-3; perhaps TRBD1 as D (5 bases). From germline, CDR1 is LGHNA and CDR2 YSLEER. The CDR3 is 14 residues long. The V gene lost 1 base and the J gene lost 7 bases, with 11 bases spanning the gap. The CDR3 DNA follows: TGCGCCAGCAGCCAAGTGGGCTCAGGGAACACCATATATTTT. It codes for CASSQVGSGNTIYF.

Here the CDR3 reads CSVAKLTGGEGEQYF. The CDR3 coding sequence is TGCAGCGTTGCAAAATTAACAGGGGGAGAGGGCGAGCAGTACTTC. The chain couples TRBV29-1 to TRBJ2-7; 8 nucleotides agree with TRBD1. CDR1 is SQVTM, CDR2 ANQGSEA, per germline. The trim removed 4 bases at V and 6 bases at J, leaving 14 bases unmatched. The CDR3 loop spans 15 amino acids.

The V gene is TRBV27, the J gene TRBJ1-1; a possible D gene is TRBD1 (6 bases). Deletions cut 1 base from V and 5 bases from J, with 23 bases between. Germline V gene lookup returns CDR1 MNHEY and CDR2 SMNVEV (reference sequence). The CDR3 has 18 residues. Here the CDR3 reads CASSLWGGGGPRGTEAFF. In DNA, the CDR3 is TGTGCCAGCAGTTTATGGGGGGGCGGCGGACCTCGGGGGACTGAAGCTTTCTTT.

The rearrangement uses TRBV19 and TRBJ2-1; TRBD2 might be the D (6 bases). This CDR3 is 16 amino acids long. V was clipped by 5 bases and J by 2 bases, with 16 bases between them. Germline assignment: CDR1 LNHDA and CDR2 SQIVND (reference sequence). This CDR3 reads CASSPPGEAAYNEQFF. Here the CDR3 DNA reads TGTGCCAGTAGTCCCCCGGGGGAGGCCGCCTACAATGAGCAGTTCTTC.

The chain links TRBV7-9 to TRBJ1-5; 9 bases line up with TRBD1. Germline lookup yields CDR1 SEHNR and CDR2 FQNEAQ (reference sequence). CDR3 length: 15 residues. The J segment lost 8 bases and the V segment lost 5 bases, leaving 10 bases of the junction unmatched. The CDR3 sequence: CASSQTGGRLEPQHF. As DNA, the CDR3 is TGTGCCAGCAGCCAGACAGGGGGACGTTTAGAGCCCCAGCATTTT.

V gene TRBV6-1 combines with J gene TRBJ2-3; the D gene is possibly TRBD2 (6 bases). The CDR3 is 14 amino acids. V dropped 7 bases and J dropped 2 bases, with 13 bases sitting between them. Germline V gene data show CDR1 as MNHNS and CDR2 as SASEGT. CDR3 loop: CASMGIADTDTQYF. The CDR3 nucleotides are TGTGCCAGCATGGGGATAGCGGACACAGATACGCAGTATTTT.

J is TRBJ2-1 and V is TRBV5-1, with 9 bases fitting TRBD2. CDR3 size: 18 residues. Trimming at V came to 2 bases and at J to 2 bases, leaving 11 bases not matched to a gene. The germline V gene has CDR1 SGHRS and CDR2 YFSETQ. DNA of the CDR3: TGCGCCAGCAGCTTTTGGGGGGCGGGAGGGCCCACCTACAATGAGCAGTTCTTC. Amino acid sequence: CASSFWGAGGPTYNEQFF.

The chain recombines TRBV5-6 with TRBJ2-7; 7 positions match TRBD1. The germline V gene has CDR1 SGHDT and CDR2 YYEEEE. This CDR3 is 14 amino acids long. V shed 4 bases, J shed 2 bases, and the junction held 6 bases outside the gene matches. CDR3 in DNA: TGTGCCAGCAGCACGCTGACAGGGACCTACGAGCAGTACTTC. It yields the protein CASSTLTGTYEQYF.

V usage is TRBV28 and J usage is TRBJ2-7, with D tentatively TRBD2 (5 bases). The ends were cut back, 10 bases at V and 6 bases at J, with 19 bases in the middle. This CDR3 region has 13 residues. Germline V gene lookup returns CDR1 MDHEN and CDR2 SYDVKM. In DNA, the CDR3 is TGTGCCACCATGGGTTCTCCGGGGTTCGAGCAGTACTTC. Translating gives CATMGSPGFEQYF.

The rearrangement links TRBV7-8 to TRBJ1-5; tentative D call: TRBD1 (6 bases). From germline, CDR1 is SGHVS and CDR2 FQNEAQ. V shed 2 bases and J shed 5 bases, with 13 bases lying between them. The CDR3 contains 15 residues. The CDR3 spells CASSLSPGEDQPQHF. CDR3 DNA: TGTGCCAGCAGCTTATCGCCAGGGGAAGATCAGCCCCAGCATTTT.

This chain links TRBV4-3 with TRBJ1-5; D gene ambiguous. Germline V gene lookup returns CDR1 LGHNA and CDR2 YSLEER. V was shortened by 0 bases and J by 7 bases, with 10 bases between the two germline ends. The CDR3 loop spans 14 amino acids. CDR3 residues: CASSQEAGAQPQHF. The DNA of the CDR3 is TGCGCCAGCAGCCAAGAAGCGGGAGCACAGCCCCAGCATTTT.

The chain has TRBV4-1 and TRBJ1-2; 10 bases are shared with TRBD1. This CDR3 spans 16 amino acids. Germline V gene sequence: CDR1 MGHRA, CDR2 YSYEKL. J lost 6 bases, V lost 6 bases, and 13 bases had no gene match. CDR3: CASSLGQGGRVDGYTF. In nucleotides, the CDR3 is TGCGCCAGCAGTCTAGGACAGGGGGGAAGGGTAGATGGCTACACCTTC.

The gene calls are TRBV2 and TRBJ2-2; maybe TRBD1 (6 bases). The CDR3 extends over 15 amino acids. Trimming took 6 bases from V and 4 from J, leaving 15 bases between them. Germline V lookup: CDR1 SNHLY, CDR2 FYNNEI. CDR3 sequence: CASSPRLGGTGELFF. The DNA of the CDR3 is TGTGCCAGCAGCCCGCGTTTAGGGGGCACCGGGGAGCTGTTTTTT.

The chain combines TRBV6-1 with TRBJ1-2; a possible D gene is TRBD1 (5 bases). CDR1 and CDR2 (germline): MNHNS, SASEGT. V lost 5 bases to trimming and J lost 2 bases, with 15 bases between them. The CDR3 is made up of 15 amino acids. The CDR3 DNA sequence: TGTGCCAGCAGTCCTCGGGGGAGGACGAACTATGGCTACACCTTC. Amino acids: CASSPRGRTNYGYTF.

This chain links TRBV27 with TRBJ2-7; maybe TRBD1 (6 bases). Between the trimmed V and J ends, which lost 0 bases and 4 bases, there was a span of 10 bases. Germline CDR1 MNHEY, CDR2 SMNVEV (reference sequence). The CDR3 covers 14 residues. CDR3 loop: CASSLSGTLYEQYF. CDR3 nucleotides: TGTGCCAGCAGTTTATCAGGGACACTTTACGAGCAGTACTTC.

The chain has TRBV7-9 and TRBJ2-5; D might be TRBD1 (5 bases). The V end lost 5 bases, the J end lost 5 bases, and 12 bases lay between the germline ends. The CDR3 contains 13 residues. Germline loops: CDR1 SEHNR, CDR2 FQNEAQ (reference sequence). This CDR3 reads CASSLRERETQYF. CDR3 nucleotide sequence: TGTGCCAGCAGCCTCAGGGAAAGGGAGACCCAGTACTTC.

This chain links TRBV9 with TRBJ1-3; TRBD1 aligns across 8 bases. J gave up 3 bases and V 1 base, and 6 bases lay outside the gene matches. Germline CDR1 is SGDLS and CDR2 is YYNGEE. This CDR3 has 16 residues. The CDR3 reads CASSVTTGGGGNTIYF. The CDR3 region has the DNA TGTGCCAGCAGCGTAACTACAGGGGGAGGTGGAAACACCATATATTTT.

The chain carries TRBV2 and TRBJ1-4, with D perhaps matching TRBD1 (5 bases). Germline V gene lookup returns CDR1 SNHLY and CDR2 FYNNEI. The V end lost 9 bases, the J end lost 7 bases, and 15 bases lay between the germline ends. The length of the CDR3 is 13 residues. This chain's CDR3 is CASRGRVPEKLFF. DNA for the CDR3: TGTGCCAGTCGTGGCAGGGTACCTGAAAAACTGTTTTTT. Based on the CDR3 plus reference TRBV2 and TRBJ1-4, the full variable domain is EPEVTQTPSHQVTQMGQEVILRCVPISNHLYFYWYRQILGQKVEFLVSFYNNEISEKSEIFDDQFSVERPDGSNFTLKIRSTKLEDSAMYFCASRGRVPEKLFFGSGTQLSVL.

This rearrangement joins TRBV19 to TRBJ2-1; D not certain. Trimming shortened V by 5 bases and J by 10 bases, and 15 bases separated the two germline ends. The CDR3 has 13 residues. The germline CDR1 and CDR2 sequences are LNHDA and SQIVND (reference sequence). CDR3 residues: CASSPPGFGEQFF. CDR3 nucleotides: TGTGCCAGTAGTCCCCCCGGGTTCGGCGAGCAGTTCTTC.

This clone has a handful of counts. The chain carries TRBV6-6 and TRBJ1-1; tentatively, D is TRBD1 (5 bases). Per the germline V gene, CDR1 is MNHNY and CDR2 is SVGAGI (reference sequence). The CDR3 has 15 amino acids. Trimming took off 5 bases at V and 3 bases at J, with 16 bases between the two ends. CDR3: CASSRKTQGDTEAFF. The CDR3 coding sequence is TGTGCCAGCAGTCGAAAGACACAAGGGGACACTGAAGCTTTCTTT.

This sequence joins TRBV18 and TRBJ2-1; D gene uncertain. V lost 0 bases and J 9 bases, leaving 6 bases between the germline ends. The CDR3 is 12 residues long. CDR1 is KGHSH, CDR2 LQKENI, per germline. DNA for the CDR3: TGTGCCAGCTCACCACCGGCCAGTGAGCAGTTCTTC. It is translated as CASSPPASEQFF.

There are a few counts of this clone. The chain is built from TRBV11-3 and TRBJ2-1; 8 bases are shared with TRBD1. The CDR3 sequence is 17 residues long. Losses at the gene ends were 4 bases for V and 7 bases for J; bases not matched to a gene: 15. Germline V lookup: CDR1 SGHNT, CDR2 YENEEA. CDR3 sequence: CASSSPGQEPRGNEQFF. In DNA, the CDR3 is TGTGCCAGCAGCTCTCCGGGACAGGAGCCTAGGGGGAATGAGCAGTTCTTC.

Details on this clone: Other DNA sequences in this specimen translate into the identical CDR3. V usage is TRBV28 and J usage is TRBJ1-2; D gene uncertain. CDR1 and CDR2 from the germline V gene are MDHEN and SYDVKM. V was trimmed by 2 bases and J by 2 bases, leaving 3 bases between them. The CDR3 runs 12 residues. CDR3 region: CASSLLNYGYTF. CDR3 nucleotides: TGTGCCAGCAGTTTACTGAACTATGGCTACACCTTC.

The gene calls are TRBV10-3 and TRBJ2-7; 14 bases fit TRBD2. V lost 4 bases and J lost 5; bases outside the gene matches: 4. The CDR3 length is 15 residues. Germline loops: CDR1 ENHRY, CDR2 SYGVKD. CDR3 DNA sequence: TGTGCCATCAGTGGACTAGCGGGAGGGCCCCACGAGCAGTACTTC. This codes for CAISGLAGGPHEQYF.